Following are 15 T cell receptor beta chains from one sample sequenced in a study of tissue T cells after allogeneic stem cell transplantation. Libraries were prepared by immunoSEQ multiplex PCR; TCRdb keeps only in-frame clonotypes and omits some of them. The repertoire includes over 6,500 clones, less than 50% of them detected once, and around 7.8% sits in the top ten. Time point meaning: mouse harvest day 7 after allogeneic transplant. Each mouse received 10^7 T-cell-depleted marrow cells plus 10^6 splenic CD5+ T cells by tail vein. Sequenced input: lymph node tissue. These receptors originate from a female BALB/c mouse given C57BL/6 T cells with graft-versus-host disease after an allogeneic hematopoietic cell transplant.

Comment on this clone: Gene names are mouse gene names. The CDR3 end is not reached by the read, which stops 1 residue before it; the germline J gene fills it in. The chain has TRBV13-3 and TRBJ2-4; TRBD2 aligns across 8 bases. CDR3 length: 17 amino acids. In germline, CDR1 is NNHDY, CDR2 SYVADS. V trimming: 1 base; J trimming: 0 bases; junction bases outside the gene matches: 7. The sequenced CDR3 bases are TGTGCCAGCAGTGATAGACGGGGGGGCGCGAGTCAAAACACCTTGTAC. Translated, it gives CASSDRRGGASQNTLY. The full CDR3 is CASSDRRGGASQNTLYF.

This clone was detected only a few times. Here the gene names and germline are mouse. The read ends 1 residue shy of where the CDR3 ends; the end is completed using the germline J gene. V is TRBV12-1 and J is TRBJ2-3, with 8 bases identical to TRBD2. The CDR3 runs to 14 residues. Unmatched junction bases numbered 5, after V lost 3 bases and J lost 4 bases. Germline values: CDR1 SGHSN, CDR2 HYEKVE. The CDR3 region is CASSSPGGPETLYF. The DNA read from the CDR3 is TGTGCCAGCTCTTCTCCTGGGGGGCCAGAAACGCTGTAT. The variable domain in full, completed from reference TRBV12-1 and TRBJ2-3, reads DSGVVQSPRHIIKEKGGRSVLTCIPISGHSNVVWYQQTLGKELKFLIQHYEKVERDKGFLPSRFSVQQFDDYHSEMNMSALELEDSAMYFCASSSPGGPETLYFGSGTRLTVL.

By proportion, this clone is medium-sized. Gene names refer to mouse genes. The sequence runs out 1 residue before the end of the CDR3; the remainder is reconstructed from the germline J gene. The chain has TRBV2 and TRBJ2-3; no reliable D call. Germline V lookup: CDR1 LGHNA, CDR2 YSYQKL. The CDR3 is 14 amino acids. V lost 0 bases and J lost 1, with 5 bases in between. The CDR3 sequence: CASSQDGGAETLYF. The part of the CDR3 DNA that was read is TGTGCCAGCAGCCAAGACGGGGGTGCAGAAACGCTGTAT.

About this clone itself: The gene symbols are mouse symbols. Partial CDR3 DNA: TGTGCTAGCAGTAGATCTGGGGGGGCGTATGAACAGTAC. This gives the protein CASSRSGGAYEQY. The whole CDR3 protein reads CASSRSGGAYEQYF. This chain uses TRBV17 with TRBJ2-7; 10 nucleotides line up with TRBD2. The read halts 1 residue ahead of the CDR3 end, with the missing end drawn from the germline J gene. The CDR3 has 14 amino acids. Per the germline V gene, CDR1 is MNHDT and CDR2 is YYDKIL. V shed 2 bases and J 4 bases; nucleotides not matched to a gene: 2.

This clone counts as medium-sized. Gene names and germline refer to mouse. The missing CDR3 end, 1 residue past where the read stops, is filled in from the germline J gene. The V and J genes are TRBV16 and TRBJ2-7; tentatively, D is TRBD1 (6 bases). V was cut by 1 base and J by 0 bases, with 10 bases left in between. The CDR3 is made up of 15 amino acids. In germline, CDR1 is SGHSA, CDR2 FRNQAP. CDR3: CASSLGGQSSYEQYF. The CDR3 bases that were read are TGTGCAAGCAGCTTAGGGGGACAAAGCTCCTATGAACAGTAC.

This clone showed up just a few times. Germline and genes here are mouse. The read terminates 1 residue before the CDR3 end, so the remaining end is supplied by the germline J gene. The chain couples TRBV26 to TRBJ2-7; D unclear. Germline-derived CDR1 and CDR2 are KGHPV and FQNQEV (reference sequence). V was pared by 0 bases and J by 1 base, with 7 bases between. CDR3 length: 14 amino acids. Here the CDR3 reads CASSLSAGSYEQYF. The sequenced part of the CDR3 DNA is TGTGCCAGCAGTCTGTCGGCGGGGTCCTATGAACAGTAC.

To note about this clone: Gene names follow the mouse nomenclature. Sequencing ends 1 residue short of the CDR3 end; the germline J gene provides the rest. V and J are TRBV16 and TRBJ2-2; TRBD1 might be the D (5 bases). Trimming shortened V by 0 bases and J by 2 bases, and 7 bases separated the two germline ends. CDR1 is SGHSA and CDR2 is FRNQAP in the germline V gene. CDR3 length: 15 amino acids. The sequenced part of the CDR3 DNA is TGTGCAAGCAGCTTAGATCAGGGCAACACCGGGCAGCTCTAC. The encoded protein is CASSLDQGNTGQLY. In full, the CDR3 reads CASSLDQGNTGQLYF. The variable domain in full, with the rest retrieved from reference TRBV16 and TRBJ2-2, is NAGVIQTPRHKVTGKGQEATLWCEPISGHSAVFWYRQTIVQGLEFLTYFRNQAPIDDSGMPKERFSAQMPNQSHSTLKIQSTQPQDSAVYLCASSLDQGNTGQLYFGEGSKLTVL.

This clone was picked up a small number of times. Gene names denote mouse genes. The read stops 1 residue short of the end of the CDR3; the missing end is completed from the germline J gene. The J gene is TRBJ2-4, the V gene TRBV20; TRBD2 aligns across 9 bases. The CDR3 length is 14 residues. Germline V gene data show CDR1 as GFQATS and CDR2 as STVNSAI. The J segment lost 6 bases and the V segment lost 1 base, leaving 5 bases of the junction unmatched. The part of the CDR3 DNA that was read is TGTGGTGCTAGGGTTGGGGGGGCGCGGAACACCTTGTAC. Amino acids: CGARVGGARNTLY. The whole CDR3 reads CGARVGGARNTLYF.

The sample holds a few counts of this clone. Gene and germline names: mouse. The read gets to within 1 residue of the CDR3 end, and the germline J gene fills in the rest. This chain uses TRBV26 with TRBJ2-7; D remains ambiguous. V lost 2 bases and J 4 bases, leaving 6 bases between the germline ends. This CDR3 region has 12 residues. Germline CDR1 KGHPV, CDR2 FQNQEV (reference sequence). The CDR3 here is CASSLLQYEQYF. The part of the CDR3 DNA that was read is TGTGCCAGCAGTCTGCTTCAATATGAACAGTAC.

This clone was picked up a small number of times. Gene names and germline match the mouse. The read finishes 1 residue shy of the CDR3 end, and the germline J gene is used to complete it. The chain uses TRBV26 and TRBJ2-2, with 10 positions matching TRBD1. The CDR3 length is 14 residues. V dropped 6 bases and J dropped 4; count of bases not matched to a gene: 2. From germline, CDR1 is KGHPV and CDR2 FQNQEV (reference sequence). The sequenced part of the CDR3 DNA is TGTGCCAGCAGGACAGGGGGCCGCACCGGGCAGCTCTAC. This encodes CASRTGGRTGQLY. The CDR3 in full is CASRTGGRTGQLYF.

About this clone itself: Germline and genes here are mouse. The CDR3 extends 1 residue past the end of the read, so its final part is completed from the germline J gene. The chain employs TRBV26 and TRBJ1-1; D is unresolved. Germline V CDR1 and CDR2: KGHPV, FQNQEV (reference sequence). Deletions cut 4 bases from V and 0 bases from J, with 6 bases between. The CDR3 consists of 13 residues. The CDR3 loop reads CASSPSANTEVFF. The sequenced part of the CDR3 DNA is TGTGCCAGCAGTCCCAGTGCAAACACAGAAGTCTTC.

Concerning this clone: Gene names and germline refer to mouse. Coverage ceases 1 residue before the CDR3 finishes, and the germline J gene fills in the end. V usage is TRBV16 and J usage is TRBJ2-2; 7 bases are shared with TRBD2. Germline CDR1 is SGHSA and CDR2 is FRNQAP. The CDR3 is made up of 15 amino acids. V shed 3 bases, J shed 0 bases, and the junction held 1 base outside the gene matches. Here the CDR3 reads CASSFWGTNTGQLYF. The covered CDR3 bases are TGTGCAAGCAGCTTCTGGGGGACAAACACCGGGCAGCTCTAC.

With regard to this clone: Mouse gene names and germline throughout. The CDR3 end is not reached by the read, which stops 1 residue before it; the germline J gene fills it in. This chain links TRBV23 with TRBJ1-2. Germline-derived CDR1 and CDR2 are KGHTA and FQNQQP. CDR3 length equals 13 residues. CDR3 bases read: TGCTCCAGCAGTCAATCTCGGAACTCCGACTACACC. Its translation is CSSSQSRNSDYT. The full CDR3 reads CSSSQSRNSDYTF.

With respect to this clone: Gene names and germline refer to mouse. The CDR3 extends 1 residue past the end of the read, so its final part is completed from the germline J gene. The rearrangement links TRBV2 to TRBJ2-1; TRBD2 matches 8 bases. The germline CDR1 and CDR2 sequences are LGHNA and YSYQKL. The CDR3 runs 16 residues. J lost 1 base, V lost 0 bases, and 2 bases had no gene match. The sequenced part of the CDR3 DNA is TGTGCCAGCAGCCAAGAAGGGGGGGGCAACTATGCTGAGCAGTTC. This sequence encodes CASSQEGGGNYAEQF. The full CDR3 reads CASSQEGGGNYAEQFF.

In regard to this clone: The listed genes are named as in mouse. The DNA ends 1 residue before the CDR3 does, and the rest of the CDR3 is filled in from the germline J gene. The chain is built from TRBV15 and TRBJ2-4; tentative D call: TRBD1 (7 bases). V lost 1 base, J lost 10 bases, and 9 bases lay in between. In germline, CDR1 is SGHND, CDR2 FRSKSL. The CDR3 extends over 12 amino acids. The part of the CDR3 DNA that was read is TGTGCCAGCAGTTTAGAAGGGGGCGCCTTGTAC. Translated: CASSLEGGALY. The CDR3 in full is CASSLEGGALYF.